The entry below gives a single TCR beta chain sequence along with its context. Its antigen is unidentified. These data are taken from a study of cytomegalovirus exposure and HLA in healthy donors. The study's findings and limits: In a later analysis, TCR association rates varied by HLA locus: DRB1 most, HLA-C fewest. Presence/absence analyses rested on an assumption that sequencing depth was roughly uniform across donors.

The V gene's germline CDR1 is MNHEY and CDR2 SVGAGI. This CDR3 comprises 15 residues. J was trimmed by 3 bases and V by 1 base; bases with no gene match: 2. 60 Vbeta and 13 Jbeta primers were used in PCR. The table came from immunoSEQ multiplex PCR; TCRdb's copy has only in-frame clones and leaves some out. This table holds some 240,000 clones, nearly 95% found once. Each of the donors was a healthy bone marrow donor. This clonotype was obtained from a girl aged 2 to 9 in good health and CMV-seronegative. The sample comprised PBMCs. The chain joins TRBV6-5 to TRBJ2-2, with 7 bases aligning to TRBD2. The CDR3, as DNA: TGTGCCAGCAGTTACTGGGGGAGGGACACCGGGGAGCTGTTTTTT. It is translated as CASSYWGRDTGELFF.